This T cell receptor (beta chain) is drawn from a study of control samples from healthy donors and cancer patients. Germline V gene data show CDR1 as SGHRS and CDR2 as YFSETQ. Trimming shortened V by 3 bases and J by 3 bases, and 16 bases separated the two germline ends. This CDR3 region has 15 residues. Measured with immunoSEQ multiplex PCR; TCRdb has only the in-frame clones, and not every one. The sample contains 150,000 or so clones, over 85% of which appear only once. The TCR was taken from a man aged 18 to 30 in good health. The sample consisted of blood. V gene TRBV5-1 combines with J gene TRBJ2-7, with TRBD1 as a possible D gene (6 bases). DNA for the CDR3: TGCGCCAGCAGCTCTATACCGGGACAAAGCTACGAGCAGTACTTC. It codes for CASSSIPGQSYEQYF.